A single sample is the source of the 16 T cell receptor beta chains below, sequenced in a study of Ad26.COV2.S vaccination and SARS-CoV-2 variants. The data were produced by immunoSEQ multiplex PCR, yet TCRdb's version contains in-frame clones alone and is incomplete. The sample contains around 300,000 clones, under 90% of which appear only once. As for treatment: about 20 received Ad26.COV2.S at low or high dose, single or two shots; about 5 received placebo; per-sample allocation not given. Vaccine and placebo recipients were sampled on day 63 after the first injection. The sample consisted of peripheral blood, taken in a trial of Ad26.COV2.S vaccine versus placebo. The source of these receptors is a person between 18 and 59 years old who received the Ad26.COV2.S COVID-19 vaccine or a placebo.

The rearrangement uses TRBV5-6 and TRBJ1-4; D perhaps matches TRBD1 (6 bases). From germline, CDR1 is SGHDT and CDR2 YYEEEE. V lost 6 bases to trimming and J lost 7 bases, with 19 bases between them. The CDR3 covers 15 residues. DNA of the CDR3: TGTGCCAGCACCCTACACATCCGCAGGGGTGAAAAACTGTTTTTT. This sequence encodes CASTLHIRRGEKLFF.

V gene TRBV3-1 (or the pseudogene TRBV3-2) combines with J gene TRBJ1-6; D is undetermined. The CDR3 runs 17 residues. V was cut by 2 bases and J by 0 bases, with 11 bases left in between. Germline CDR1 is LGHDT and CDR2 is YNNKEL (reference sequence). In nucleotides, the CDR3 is TGTGCCAGCAGCCAACCGGACGGTTACTCCTATAATTCACCCCTCCACTTT. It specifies CASSQPDGYSYNSPLHF.

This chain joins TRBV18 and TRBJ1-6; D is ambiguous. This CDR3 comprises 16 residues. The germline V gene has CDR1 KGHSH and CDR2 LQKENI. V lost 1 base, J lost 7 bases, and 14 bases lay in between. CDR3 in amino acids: CASSPRTGLENSPLHF. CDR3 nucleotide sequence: TGTGCCAGCTCACCACGAACGGGATTGGAGAATTCACCCCTCCACTTT.

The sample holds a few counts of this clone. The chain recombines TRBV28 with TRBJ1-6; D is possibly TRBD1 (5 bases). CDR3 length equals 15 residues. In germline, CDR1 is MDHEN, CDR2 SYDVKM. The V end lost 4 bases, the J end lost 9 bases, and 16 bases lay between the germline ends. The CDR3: CASSWGLPSLSPLHF. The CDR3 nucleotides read TGTGCCAGCAGTTGGGGACTCCCAAGCCTTTCACCCCTCCACTTT.

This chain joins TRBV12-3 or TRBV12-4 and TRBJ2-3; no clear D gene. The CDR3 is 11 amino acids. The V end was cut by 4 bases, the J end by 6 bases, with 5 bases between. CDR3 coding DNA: TGTGCCAGCAGTTCGAGGGATACGCAGTATTTT. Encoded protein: CASSSRDTQYF.

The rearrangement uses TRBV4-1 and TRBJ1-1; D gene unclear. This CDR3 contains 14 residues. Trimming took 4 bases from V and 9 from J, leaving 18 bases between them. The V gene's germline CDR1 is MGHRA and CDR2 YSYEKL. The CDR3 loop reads CASSLPREGDKAFF. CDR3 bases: TGCGCCAGCAGCCTTCCCCGGGAGGGAGATAAAGCTTTCTTT.

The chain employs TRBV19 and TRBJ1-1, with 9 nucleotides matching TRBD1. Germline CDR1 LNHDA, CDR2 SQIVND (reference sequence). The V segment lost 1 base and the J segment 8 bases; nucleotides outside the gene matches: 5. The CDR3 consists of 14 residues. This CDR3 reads CASSIVRTGVEAFF. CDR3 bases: TGTGCCAGTAGTATAGTCAGGACAGGGGTCGAAGCTTTCTTT.

The CDR3 nucleotides read TGTGCTAGTGGTTTGGCCTATCTGAACACTGAAGCTTTCTTT. Translation: CASGLAYLNTEAFF. The V and J genes are TRBV12-5 and TRBJ1-1; no definite D call. The CDR3 has 14 amino acids. Germline lookup yields CDR1 LGHNT and CDR2 FRNRAP. V gave up 1 base and J gave up 0 bases, with 6 bases separating them. The full variable domain, its missing parts supplied by reference TRBV12-5 and TRBJ1-1, is DARVTQTPRHKVTEMGQEVTMRCQPILGHNTVFWYRQTMMQGLELLAYFRNRAPLDDSGMPKDRFSAEMPDATLATLKIQPSEPRDSAVYFCASGLAYLNTEAFFGQGTRLTVV.

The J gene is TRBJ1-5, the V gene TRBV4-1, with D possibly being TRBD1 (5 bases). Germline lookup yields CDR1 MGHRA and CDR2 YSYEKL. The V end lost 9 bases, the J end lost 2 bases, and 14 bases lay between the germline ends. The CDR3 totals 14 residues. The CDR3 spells CASGERGGNQPQHF. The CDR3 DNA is TGCGCCAGTGGGGAGAGGGGTGGCAATCAGCCCCAGCATTTT.

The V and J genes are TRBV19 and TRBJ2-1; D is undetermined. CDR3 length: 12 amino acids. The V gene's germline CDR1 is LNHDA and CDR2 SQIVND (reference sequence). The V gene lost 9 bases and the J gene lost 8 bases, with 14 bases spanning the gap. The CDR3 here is CASQGPVDEQFF. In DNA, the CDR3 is TGTGCCAGCCAAGGACCCGTTGATGAGCAGTTCTTC.

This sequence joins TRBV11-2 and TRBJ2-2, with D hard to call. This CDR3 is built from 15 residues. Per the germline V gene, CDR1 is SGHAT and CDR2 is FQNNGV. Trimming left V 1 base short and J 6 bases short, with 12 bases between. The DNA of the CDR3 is TGTGCCAGCAGCTTAGGTTGGGCCTTACCCGGGGAGCTGTTTTTT. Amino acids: CASSLGWALPGELFF.

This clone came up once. The CDR3 region has the DNA TGTGCCAGCAGCCACGACGGGACCTTACGGGGCTACACCTTC. Amino acid sequence: CASSHDGTLRGYTF. The chain combines TRBV6-5 with TRBJ1-2; D is possibly TRBD1 (5 bases). Germline V gene lookup returns CDR1 MNHEY and CDR2 SVGAGI. V dropped 6 bases and J dropped 8 bases, with 19 bases sitting between them. This CDR3 has 14 amino acids.

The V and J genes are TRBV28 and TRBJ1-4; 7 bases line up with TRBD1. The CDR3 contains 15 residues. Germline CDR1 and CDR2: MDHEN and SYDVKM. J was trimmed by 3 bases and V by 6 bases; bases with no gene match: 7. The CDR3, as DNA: TGTGCCAGCAGCTGGGGGGGGACAGCTAATGAAAAACTGTTTTTT. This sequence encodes CASSWGGTANEKLFF. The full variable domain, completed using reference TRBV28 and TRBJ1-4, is DVKVTQSSRYLVKRTGEKVFLECVQDMDHENMFWYRQDPGLGLRLIYFSYDVKMKEKGDIPEGYSVSREKKERFSLILESASTNQTSMYLCASSWGGTANEKLFFGSGTQLSVL.

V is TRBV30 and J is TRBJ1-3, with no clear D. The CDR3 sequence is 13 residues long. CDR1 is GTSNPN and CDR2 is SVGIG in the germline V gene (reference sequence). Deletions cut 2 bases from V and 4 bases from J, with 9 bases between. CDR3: CAWSPLEGNTIYF. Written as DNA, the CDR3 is TGTGCCTGGAGTCCCTTGGAGGGAAACACCATATATTTT.

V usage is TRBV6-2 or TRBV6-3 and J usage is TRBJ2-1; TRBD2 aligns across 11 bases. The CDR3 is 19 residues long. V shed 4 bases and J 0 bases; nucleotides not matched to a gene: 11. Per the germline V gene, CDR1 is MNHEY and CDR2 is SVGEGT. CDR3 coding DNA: TGTGCCAGCAGTTTCGCGGGACTAGCGGTTAAGAGCTCCTACAATGAGCAGTTCTTC. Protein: CASSFAGLAVKSSYNEQFF.

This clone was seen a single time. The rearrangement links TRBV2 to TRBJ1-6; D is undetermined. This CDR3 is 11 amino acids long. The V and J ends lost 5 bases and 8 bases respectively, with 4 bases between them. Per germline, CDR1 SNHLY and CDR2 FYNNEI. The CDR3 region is CASSTYSPLHF. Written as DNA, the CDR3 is TGTGCCAGCAGTACTTATTCACCCCTCCACTTT.